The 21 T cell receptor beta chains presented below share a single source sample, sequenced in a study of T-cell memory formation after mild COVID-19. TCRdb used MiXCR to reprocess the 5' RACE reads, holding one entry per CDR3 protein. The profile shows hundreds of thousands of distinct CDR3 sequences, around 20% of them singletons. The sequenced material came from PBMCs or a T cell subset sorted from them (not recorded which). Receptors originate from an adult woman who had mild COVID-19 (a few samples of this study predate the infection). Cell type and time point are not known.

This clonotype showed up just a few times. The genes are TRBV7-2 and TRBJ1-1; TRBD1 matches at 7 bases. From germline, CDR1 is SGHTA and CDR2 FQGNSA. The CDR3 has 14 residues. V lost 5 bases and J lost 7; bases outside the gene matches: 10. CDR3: CASSTYRQGLEAFF. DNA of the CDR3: TGTGCCAGCAGCACTTACCGACAGGGCCTTGAAGCTTTCTTT. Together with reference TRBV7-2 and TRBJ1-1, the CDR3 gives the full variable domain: GAGVSQSPSNKVTEKGKDVELRCDPISGHTALYWYRQSLGQGLEFLIYFQGNSAPDKSGLPSDRFSAERTGGSVSTLTIQRTQQEDSAVYLCASSTYRQGLEAFFGQGTRLTVV.

In DNA form, the CDR3 reads TGCGCCAGCAGCTTGGGTGTTGCAGGGACATCCCAAGAGACCCAGTACTTC. Its protein product is CASSLGVAGTSQETQYF. The chain combines TRBV5-1 with TRBJ2-5; a weak D match, TRBD1 (6 bases). The germline gives CDR1 SGHRS, CDR2 YFSETQ. V was trimmed by 0 bases and J by 1 base, leaving 16 bases between them. The CDR3 has 17 amino acids.

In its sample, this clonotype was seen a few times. The CDR3 protein is CATKSETTLNTGELFF. The CDR3 DNA reads TGCGCCACCAAATCAGAGACTACCCTAAACACCGGGGAGCTGTTTTTT. The chain is built from TRBV5-1 and TRBJ2-2; D may be TRBD2 (5 bases). Germline CDR1 reads SGHRS; CDR2 reads YFSETQ. The CDR3 sequence is 16 residues long. The V gene lost 9 bases and the J gene lost 2 bases, with 20 bases spanning the gap.

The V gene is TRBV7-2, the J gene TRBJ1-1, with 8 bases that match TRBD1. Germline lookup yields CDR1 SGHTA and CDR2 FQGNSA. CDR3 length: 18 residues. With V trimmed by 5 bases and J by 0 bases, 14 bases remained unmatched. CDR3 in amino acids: CASSHRLDRVSMNTEAFF. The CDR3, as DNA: TGTGCCAGCAGCCACCGCCTGGACAGGGTTTCAATGAACACTGAAGCTTTCTTT. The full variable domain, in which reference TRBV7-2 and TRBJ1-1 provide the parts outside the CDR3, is GAGVSQSPSNKVTEKGKDVELRCDPISGHTALYWYRQSLGQGLEFLIYFQGNSAPDKSGLPSDRFSAERTGGSVSTLTIQRTQQEDSAVYLCASSHRLDRVSMNTEAFFGQGTRLTVV.

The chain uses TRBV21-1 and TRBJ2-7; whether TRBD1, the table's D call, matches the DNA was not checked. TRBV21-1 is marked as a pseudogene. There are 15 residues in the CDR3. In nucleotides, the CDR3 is TGTGCCAGCAGCGCTCGCCGAGACAGGGATAACGAGCAGTACTTC. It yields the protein CASSARRDRDNEQYF.

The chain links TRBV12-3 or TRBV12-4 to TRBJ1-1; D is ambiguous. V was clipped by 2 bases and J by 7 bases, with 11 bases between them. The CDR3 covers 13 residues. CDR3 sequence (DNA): TGTGCCAGCAGTTTACTACTAACCGATGAAGCTTTCTTT. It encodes CASSLLLTDEAFF.

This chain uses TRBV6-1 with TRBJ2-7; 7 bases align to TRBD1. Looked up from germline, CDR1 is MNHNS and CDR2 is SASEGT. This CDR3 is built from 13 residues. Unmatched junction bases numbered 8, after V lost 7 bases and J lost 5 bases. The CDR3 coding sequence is TGTGCCAGCAATGCCAGGGGGATAGACGAGCAGTACTTC. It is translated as CASNARGIDEQYF.

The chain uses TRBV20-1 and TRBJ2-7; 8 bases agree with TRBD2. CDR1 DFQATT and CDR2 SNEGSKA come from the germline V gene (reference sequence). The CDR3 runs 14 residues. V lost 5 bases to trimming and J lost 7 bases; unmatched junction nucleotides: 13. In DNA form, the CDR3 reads TGCAGTGCTGGGGCACTAGCGGTGTCTCGGGAGCAGTACTTC. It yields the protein CSAGALAVSREQYF.

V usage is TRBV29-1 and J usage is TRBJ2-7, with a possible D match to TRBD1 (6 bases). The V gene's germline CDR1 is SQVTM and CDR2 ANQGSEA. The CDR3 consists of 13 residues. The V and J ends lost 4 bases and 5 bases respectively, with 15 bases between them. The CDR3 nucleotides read TGCAGCGTTGTGAGGCAGGGGAGAAACGAGCAGTACTTC. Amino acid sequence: CSVVRQGRNEQYF.

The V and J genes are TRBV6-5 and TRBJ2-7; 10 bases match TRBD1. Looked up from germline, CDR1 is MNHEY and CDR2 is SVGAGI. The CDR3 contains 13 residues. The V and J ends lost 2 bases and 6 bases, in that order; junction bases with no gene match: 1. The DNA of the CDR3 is TGTGCCAGCAGTTACGGGGACAGGGGCGAGCAGTACTTC. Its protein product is CASSYGDRGEQYF.

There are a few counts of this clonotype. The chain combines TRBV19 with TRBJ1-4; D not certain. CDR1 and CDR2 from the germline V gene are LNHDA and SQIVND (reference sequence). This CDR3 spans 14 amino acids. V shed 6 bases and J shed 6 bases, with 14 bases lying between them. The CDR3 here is CASSSGPWDEKLFF. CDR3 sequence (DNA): TGTGCCAGTAGCTCCGGGCCCTGGGATGAAAAACTGTTTTTT.

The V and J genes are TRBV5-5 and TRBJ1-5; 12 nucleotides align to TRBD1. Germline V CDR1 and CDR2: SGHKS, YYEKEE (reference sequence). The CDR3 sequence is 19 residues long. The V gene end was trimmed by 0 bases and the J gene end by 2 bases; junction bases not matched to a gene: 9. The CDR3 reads CASSLGGTGGFGGNQPQHF. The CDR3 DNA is TGTGCCAGCAGCTTGGGTGGGACAGGGGGCTTCGGCGGCAATCAGCCCCAGCATTTT. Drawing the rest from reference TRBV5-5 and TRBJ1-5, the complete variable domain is DAGVTQSPTHLIKTRGQQVTLRCSPISGHKSVSWYQQVLGQGPQFIFQYYEKEERGRGNFPDRFSARQFPNYSSELNVNALLLGDSALYLCASSLGGTGGFGGNQPQHFGDGTRLSIL.

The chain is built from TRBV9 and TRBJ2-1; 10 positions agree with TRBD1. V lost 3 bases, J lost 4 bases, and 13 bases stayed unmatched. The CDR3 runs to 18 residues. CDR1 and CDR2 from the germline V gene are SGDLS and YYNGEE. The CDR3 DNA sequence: TGTGCCAGCAGCGCAACCGGGACAGGGGTAAGGGATTACAATGAGCAGTTCTTC. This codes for CASSATGTGVRDYNEQFF.

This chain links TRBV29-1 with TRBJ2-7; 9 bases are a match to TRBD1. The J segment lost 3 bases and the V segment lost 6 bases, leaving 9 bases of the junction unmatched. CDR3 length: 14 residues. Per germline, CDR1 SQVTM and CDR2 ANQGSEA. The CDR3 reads CSVKGQGPFYEQYF. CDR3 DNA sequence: TGCAGCGTGAAAGGACAGGGGCCTTTCTACGAGCAGTACTTC.

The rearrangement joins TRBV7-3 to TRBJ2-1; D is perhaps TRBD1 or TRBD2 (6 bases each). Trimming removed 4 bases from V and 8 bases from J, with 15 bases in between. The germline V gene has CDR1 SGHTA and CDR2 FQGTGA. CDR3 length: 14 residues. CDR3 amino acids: CASSSQGLTDEQFF. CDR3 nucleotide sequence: TGTGCCAGCAGCTCACAGGGACTCACGGATGAGCAGTTCTTC.

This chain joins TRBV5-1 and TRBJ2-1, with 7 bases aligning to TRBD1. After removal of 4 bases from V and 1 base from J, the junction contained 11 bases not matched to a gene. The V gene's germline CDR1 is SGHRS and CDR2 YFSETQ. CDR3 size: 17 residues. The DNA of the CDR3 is TGCGCCAGCAGCCCGCGGACAGGTGTAGGATCCTACAATGAGCAGTTCTTC. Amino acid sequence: CASSPRTGVGSYNEQFF.

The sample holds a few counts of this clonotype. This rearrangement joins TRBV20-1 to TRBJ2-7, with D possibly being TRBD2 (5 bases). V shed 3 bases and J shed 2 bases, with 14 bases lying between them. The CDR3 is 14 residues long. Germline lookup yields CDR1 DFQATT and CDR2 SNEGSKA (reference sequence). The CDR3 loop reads CSASVRGYPYEQYF. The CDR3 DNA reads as TGCAGTGCTAGTGTAAGAGGGTATCCCTACGAGCAGTACTTC.

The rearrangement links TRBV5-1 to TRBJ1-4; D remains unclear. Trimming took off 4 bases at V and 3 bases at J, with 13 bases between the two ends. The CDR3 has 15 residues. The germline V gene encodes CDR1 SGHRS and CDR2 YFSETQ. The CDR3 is CASSREGLSNEKLFF. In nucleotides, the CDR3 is TGCGCCAGCAGCCGCGAGGGCTTGTCTAATGAAAAACTGTTTTTT.

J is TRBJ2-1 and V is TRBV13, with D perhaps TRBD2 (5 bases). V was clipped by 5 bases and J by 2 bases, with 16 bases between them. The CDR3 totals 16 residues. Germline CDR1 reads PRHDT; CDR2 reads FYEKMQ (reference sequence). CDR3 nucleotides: TGTGCCAGCAGCCAACTAGGACTTTCCCCCTACAATGAGCAGTTCTTC. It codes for CASSQLGLSPYNEQFF.

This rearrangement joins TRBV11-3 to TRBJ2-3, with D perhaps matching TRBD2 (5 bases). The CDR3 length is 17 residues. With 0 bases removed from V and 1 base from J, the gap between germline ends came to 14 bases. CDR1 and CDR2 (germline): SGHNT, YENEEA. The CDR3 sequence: CASSLDPVRGGTDTQYF. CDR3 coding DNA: TGTGCCAGCAGCTTAGATCCAGTACGGGGTGGCACAGATACGCAGTATTTT.

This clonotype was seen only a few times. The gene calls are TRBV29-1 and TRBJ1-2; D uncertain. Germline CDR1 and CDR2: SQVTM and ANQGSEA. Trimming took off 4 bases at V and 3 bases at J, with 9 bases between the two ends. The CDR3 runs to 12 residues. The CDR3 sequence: CSVVRLHYGYTF. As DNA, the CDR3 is TGCAGCGTTGTTAGGTTGCACTATGGCTACACCTTC.